The present T cell receptor (beta chain) was sequenced within a study of cytomegalovirus exposure and HLA in healthy donors. The germline CDR1 and CDR2 sequences are SQVTM and ANQGSEA. This CDR3 has 15 residues. Trimming cost V 6 bases and J 4 bases; bases outside gene matches: 10. Points on this clone: Its cognate antigen is unknown.

Use of 60 Vbeta and 13 Jbeta primers characterized the PCR. Assay used: immunoSEQ multiplex PCR; TCRdb lists only in-frame clones, some missing. The data contain 200,000 or so clones, 84% of them singletons. As for the donors, each was a healthy bone marrow donor. Study-wide results and caveats: Later work associated roughly 17,000 TCR beta sequences with HLA alleles at 0.05 false discovery rate. Previous analysis showed most TCR beta V segments were productive about 87% or about 30% of the time.

The TCR was taken from a boy under 18 in good health and CMV-seronegative. The sample comprised PBMCs. This chain connects TRBV29-1 to TRBJ1-2, with 11 bases fitting TRBD1. CDR3 sequence (DNA): TGCAGCGTGGACATGGGACAGGGGGTCGGCTATGGCTACACCTTC. Translated, it gives CSVDMGQGVGYGYTF.